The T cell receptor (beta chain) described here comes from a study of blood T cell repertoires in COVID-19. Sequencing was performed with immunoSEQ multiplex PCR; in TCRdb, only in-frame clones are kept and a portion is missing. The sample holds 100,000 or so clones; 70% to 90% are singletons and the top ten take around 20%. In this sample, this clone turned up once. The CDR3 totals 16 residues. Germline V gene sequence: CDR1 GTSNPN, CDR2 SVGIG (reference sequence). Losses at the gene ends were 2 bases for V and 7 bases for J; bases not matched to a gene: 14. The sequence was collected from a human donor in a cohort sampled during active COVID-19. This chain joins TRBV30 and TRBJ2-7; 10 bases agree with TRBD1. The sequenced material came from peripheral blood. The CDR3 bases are TGTGCCTGGAGTTCTTCGGACAGGGGGACTCCAGGGGAGCAGTACTTC. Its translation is CAWSSSDRGTPGEQYF.